This T cell receptor (beta chain) was observed in a study of T cell repertoires in cytomegalovirus infection. This CDR3 region has 13 residues. J lost 4 bases, V lost 5 bases, and 3 bases had no gene match. One entry per CDR3 protein, called by TCRdb with MiXCR from the reads. The table shows 200,000 to 300,000 distinct CDR3 sequences, with 12% to 15% occurring only once. The sequencing input was PBMCs. This chain links TRBV12-3 or TRBV12-4 with TRBJ1-2; 8 positions match TRBD1. The receptor was derived from a human donor in good health (CMV status not recorded). Some clones in this sample may be carry-over from other donors' samples. The CDR3 nucleotides are TGTGCCAGCAGTCGCGGGACAGGCTATGGCTACACCTTC. Translated: CASSRGTGYGYTF.